This TCR beta chain was retrieved from a study of T cells in Graves' hyperthyroidism and ophthalmopathy. Study-level findings and limits: Expanded thyroid clonotypes (above 0.001) were mostly also found in blood. Stable hyperthyroidism and ophthalmopathy were separated using 13 V-J signatures.

This clonotype was recorded at least ten times. Its specificity is unknown. Patients were excluded because of uncontrolled infection, other autoimmune disease, pregnancy or lactation. TCR beta CDR3 region amplification was performed from RNA transcripts. TCR CDR3 regions were first amplified by RT-PCR with HTBI primers. One entry per CDR3 protein results from TCRdb running MiXCR on the multiplex PCR reads. The sample includes around 350,000 distinct CDR3 sequences, 19% of them seen just once. The V end was cut by 7 bases, the J end by 1 base, with 16 bases between. This CDR3 region has 15 residues. Per the germline V gene, CDR1 is MNHEY and CDR2 is SVGAGI.

Sequenced: blood. The receptor comes from a young woman with Graves' hyperthyroidism. The chain employs TRBV6-5 and TRBJ2-5; D might be TRBD2 (7 bases). The CDR3 DNA sequence: TGTGCCAGCAATAACCCCGGGGGGCCCCAAGAGACCCAGTACTTC. It specifies CASNNPGGPQETQYF.